This entry lists 21 T cell receptor beta chains sequenced from one sample in a study of blood T cell repertoires in COVID-19. The data were produced by immunoSEQ multiplex PCR, yet TCRdb's version contains in-frame clones alone and is incomplete. The repertoire holds 95,000 to 150,000 clones, about four fifths seen once, with about a sixth in the top ten. The specimen was peripheral blood. Receptor source: a young man with COVID-19, enrolled during active disease.

The gene calls are TRBV4-3 and TRBJ1-6, with D hard to call. V lost 0 bases to trimming and J lost 0 bases, with 9 bases between them. Looked up from germline, CDR1 is LGHNA and CDR2 is YSLEER. This CDR3 region has 17 residues. CDR3 protein: CASSQENSLSYNSPLHF. CDR3 sequence (DNA): TGCGCCAGCAGCCAAGAGAACAGTCTCTCCTATAATTCACCCCTCCACTTT.

This chain uses TRBV20-1 with TRBJ1-1, with D uncertain. The germline CDR1 and CDR2 sequences are DFQATT and SNEGSKA (reference sequence). The CDR3 has 11 residues. V lost 5 bases to trimming and J lost 2 bases, with 6 bases between them. CDR3 DNA sequence: TGCAGTGCTGAGGGAAACACTGAAGCTTTCTTT. Its translation: CSAEGNTEAFF.

The chain uses TRBV7-9 and TRBJ1-1, with 8 nucleotides matching TRBD1. The CDR3 loop spans 13 amino acids. V lost 7 bases to trimming and J lost 8 bases; unmatched junction nucleotides: 9. Germline-derived CDR1 and CDR2 are SEHNR and FQNEAQ (reference sequence). The CDR3 protein is CASTPGQGKEAFF. The CDR3 coding sequence is TGTGCCAGCACCCCAGGACAGGGAAAAGAAGCTTTCTTT.

V is TRBV2 and J is TRBJ2-5; D is perhaps TRBD1 (6 bases). Germline CDR1 and CDR2: SNHLY and FYNNEI. The CDR3 is 11 residues long. Trimming stripped 7 bases from V and 3 bases from J, with 6 bases between. The CDR3 DNA sequence: TGTGCCAGCAAGGGGGAAGAGACCCAGTACTTC. Protein sequence: CASKGEETQYF. Full variable domain (rest looked up from reference TRBV2 and TRBJ2-5): EPEVTQTPSHQVTQMGQEVILRCVPISNHLYFYWYRQILGQKVEFLVSFYNNEISEKSEIFDDQFSVERPDGSNFTLKIRSTKLEDSAMYFCASKGEETQYFGPGTRLLVL.

The genes are TRBV6-5 and TRBJ2-1; TRBD2 might be the D (5 bases). The CDR3 has 11 amino acids. From germline, CDR1 is MNHEY and CDR2 SVGAGI. V was clipped by 11 bases and J by 0 bases, with 5 bases between them. The CDR3 here is CAGGSYNEQFF. Written as DNA, the CDR3 is TGTGCCGGAGGCTCCTACAATGAGCAGTTCTTC.

This clone was observed a single time. The chain is built from TRBV6-2 or TRBV6-3 and TRBJ2-7, with 9 bases identical to TRBD1. With 6 bases clipped from V and 5 bases from J, the junction kept 2 bases outside the gene matches. From germline, CDR1 is MNHEY and CDR2 SVGEGT. The CDR3 covers 12 residues. The CDR3 region is CASSWDRDEQYF. In nucleotides, the CDR3 is TGTGCCAGCAGCTGGGACAGGGACGAGCAGTACTTC.

CDR3 nucleotides: TGTGCCAGCAGTGATGGACTAGCGGTCTCCTACGAGCAGTACTTC. It translates to CASSDGLAVSYEQYF. The chain links TRBV6-2 or TRBV6-3 to TRBJ2-7, with 10 bases aligning to TRBD2. CDR3 length: 15 residues. The germline V gene encodes CDR1 MNHEY and CDR2 SVGEGT. The V segment lost 5 bases and the J segment 0 bases; nucleotides outside the gene matches: 4.

This clone was seen just once. V gene TRBV5-4 combines with J gene TRBJ2-7; D perhaps matches TRBD1 (6 bases). CDR1 is SGHNT, CDR2 YYREEE, per germline (reference sequence). The V end lost 2 bases, the J end lost 6 bases, and 9 bases lay between the germline ends. The CDR3 runs to 12 residues. CDR3 loop: CASSFTTGEQYF. CDR3 sequence (DNA): TGTGCCAGCAGCTTTACGACAGGCGAGCAGTACTTC.

The chain links TRBV7-2 to TRBJ1-1; weak D call: TRBD1 (5 bases). The CDR3 extends over 14 amino acids. Germline-derived CDR1 and CDR2 are SGHTA and FQGNSA. V was shortened by 2 bases and J by 3 bases, with 10 bases between the two germline ends. CDR3 in amino acids: CASSLQGSDTEAFF. The CDR3 bases are TGTGCCAGCAGCTTACAGGGATCGGACACTGAAGCTTTCTTT.

This clone showed up just once. The chain employs TRBV6-2 or TRBV6-3 and TRBJ2-3; 14 positions match TRBD2. Germline lookup yields CDR1 MNHEY and CDR2 SVGEGT. The CDR3 contains 16 residues. J was trimmed by 5 bases and V by 5 bases; bases with no gene match: 6. The CDR3 loop reads CASSERLAGGLDTQYF. DNA of the CDR3: TGTGCCAGCAGTGAGCGACTAGCGGGGGGGCTAGATACGCAGTATTTT.

The gene calls are TRBV9 and TRBJ1-1; TRBD1 might be the D (6 bases). V dropped 2 bases and J dropped 5 bases, with 13 bases sitting between them. The CDR3 totals 14 residues. Germline V CDR1 and CDR2: SGDLS, YYNGEE. CDR3 protein: CASSVLGGSTEAFF. The DNA for the CDR3 is TGTGCCAGCAGCGTCCTAGGGGGTTCAACTGAAGCTTTCTTT.

CDR3 region: CASSSTGLAGAETQYF. In DNA, the CDR3 is TGTGCCAGCAGCTCCACTGGACTAGCGGGAGCAGAGACCCAGTACTTC. V is TRBV7-9 and J is TRBJ2-5, with 13 bases matching TRBD2. The CDR3 length is 16 residues. Unmatched junction bases numbered 6, after V lost 4 bases and J lost 4 bases. Per the germline V gene, CDR1 is SEHNR and CDR2 is FQNEAQ (reference sequence).

The gene calls are TRBV30 and TRBJ1-1, with TRBD1 matching over 8 bases. The germline V gene encodes CDR1 GTSNPN and CDR2 SVGIG (reference sequence). The V and J ends lost 7 bases and 1 base, in that order; junction bases with no gene match: 2. This CDR3 is built from 12 residues. The CDR3 coding sequence is TGTGCCTCGGACAGGGCGAACACTGAAGCTTTCTTT. Translation gives CASDRANTEAFF.

V and J are TRBV2 and TRBJ2-1, with D possibly TRBD2 on 5 matching bases. The germline CDR1 and CDR2 sequences are SNHLY and FYNNEI. Trimming stripped 9 bases from V and 3 bases from J, with 18 bases between. This CDR3 contains 15 residues. CDR3 sequence: CARSHSVSRYNEQFF. The CDR3 bases are TGTGCCAGAAGTCATAGCGTTTCCCGCTACAATGAGCAGTTCTTC. Full variable domain (missing parts from reference TRBV2 and TRBJ2-1): EPEVTQTPSHQVTQMGQEVILRCVPISNHLYFYWYRQILGQKVEFLVSFYNNEISEKSEIFDDQFSVERPDGSNFTLKIRSTKLEDSAMYFCARSHSVSRYNEQFFGPGTRLTVL.

The chain is built from TRBV5-4 and TRBJ2-3, with a tentative D call TRBD2 (7 bases). The CDR3 covers 15 residues. Germline V gene data show CDR1 as SGHNT and CDR2 as YYREEE (reference sequence). V lost 2 bases to trimming and J lost 4 bases, with 14 bases between them. CDR3 in amino acids: CASSFPGGSADTQYF. The CDR3 DNA reads as TGTGCCAGCAGCTTTCCGGGGGGCTCGGCAGATACGCAGTATTTT. The full variable domain, with the rest looked up from reference TRBV5-4 and TRBJ2-3, is ETGVTQSPTHLIKTRGQQVTLRCSSQSGHNTVSWYQQALGQGPQFIFQYYREEENGRGNFPPRFSGLQFPNYSSELNVNALELDDSALYLCASSFPGGSADTQYFGPGTRLTVL.

This chain uses TRBV11-3 with TRBJ1-2; 9 bases map to TRBD1. This CDR3 is built from 14 residues. The V segment lost 5 bases and the J segment 4 bases; nucleotides outside the gene matches: 5. Germline CDR1 and CDR2: SGHNT and YENEEA. In DNA, the CDR3 is TGTGCCAGCAGCCCACAGGGGGCCGCCTATGGCTACACCTTC. This sequence encodes CASSPQGAAYGYTF.

As regards this clone: Mismatch with germline at one junction end may stem from a read error. The chain combines TRBV19 with TRBJ1-2, with D perhaps matching TRBD1 (5 bases). This CDR3 is built from 12 residues. Germline V CDR1 and CDR2: LNHDA, SQIVND (reference sequence). CDR3 DNA sequence: TGTGCCAGTAGTTCGAGGCAGGGAACCCCTCACTTC. Translation: CASSSRQGTPHF.

The chain is built from TRBV29-1 and TRBJ1-4; possibly TRBD1 for D (5 bases). Trimming left V 1 base short and J 6 bases short, with 15 bases between. Looked up from germline, CDR1 is SQVTM and CDR2 is ANQGSEA. There are 15 residues in the CDR3. This chain's CDR3 is CSVEGEAGRDEKLFF. The CDR3 coding sequence is TGCAGCGTTGAAGGGGAGGCAGGGAGGGATGAAAAACTGTTTTTT. Complete variable domain (other parts from reference TRBV29-1 and TRBJ1-4): SAVISQKPSRDICQRGTSLTIQCQVDSQVTMMFWYRQQPGQSLTLIATANQGSEATYESGFVIDKFPISRPNLTFSTLTVSNMSPEDSSIYLCSVEGEAGRDEKLFFGSGTQLSVL.

The chain has TRBV7-9 and TRBJ1-1; TRBD1 aligns across 11 bases. Germline CDR1 is SEHNR and CDR2 is FQNEAQ (reference sequence). The V gene end was trimmed by 4 bases and the J gene end by 4 bases; junction bases not matched to a gene: 8. The CDR3 is made up of 16 amino acids. CDR3 bases: TGTGCCAGCAGCTCAGGGGACAGGGGGTTGAGCACTGAAGCTTTCTTT. Its translation: CASSSGDRGLSTEAFF. The complete variable domain, with remaining parts taken from reference TRBV7-9 and TRBJ1-1, reads DTGVSQNPRHKITKRGQNVTFRCDPISEHNRLYWYRQTLGQGPEFLTYFQNEAQLEKSRLLSDRFSAERPKGSFSTLEIQRTEQGDSAMYLCASSSGDRGLSTEAFFGQGTRLTVV.

V usage is TRBV7-2 and J usage is TRBJ2-7; D is possibly TRBD2 (6 bases). The germline V gene encodes CDR1 SGHTA and CDR2 FQGNSA. The CDR3 totals 13 residues. With 0 bases removed from V and 6 bases from J, the gap between germline ends came to 9 bases. The CDR3 sequence: CASSLAGGSEQYF. CDR3 nucleotide sequence: TGTGCCAGCAGCTTAGCGGGGGGATCCGAGCAGTACTTC.

This chain links TRBV19 with TRBJ2-7; 7 positions match TRBD2. The CDR3 is made up of 15 amino acids. CDR1 is LNHDA and CDR2 is SQIVND in the germline V gene (reference sequence). Losses at the gene ends were 7 bases for V and 0 bases for J; bases not matched to a gene: 9. The CDR3: CASKFTSENSYEQYF. The CDR3 coding sequence is TGTGCCAGTAAATTTACTAGCGAGAACTCCTACGAGCAGTACTTC.